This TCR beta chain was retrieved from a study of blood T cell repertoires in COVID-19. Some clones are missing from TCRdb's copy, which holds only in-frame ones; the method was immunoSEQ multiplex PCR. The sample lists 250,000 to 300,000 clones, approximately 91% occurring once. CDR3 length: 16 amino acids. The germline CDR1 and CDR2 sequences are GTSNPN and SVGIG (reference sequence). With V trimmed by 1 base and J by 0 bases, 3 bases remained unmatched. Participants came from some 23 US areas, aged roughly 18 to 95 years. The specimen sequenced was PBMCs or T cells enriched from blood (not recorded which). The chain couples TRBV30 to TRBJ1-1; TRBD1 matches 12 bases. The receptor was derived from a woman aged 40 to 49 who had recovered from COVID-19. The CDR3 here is CAWSEGTGGLNTEAFF. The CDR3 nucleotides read TGTGCCTGGAGTGAAGGGACAGGGGGCCTGAACACTGAAGCTTTCTTT.